The next 2 T cell receptor beta chains were all read from a single sample in a study of blood T cell repertoires in COVID-19. TCRdb keeps only in-frame clones here, not all; method: immunoSEQ multiplex PCR. The table has about 110,000 clones, 82% seen once. Input material: peripheral blood. Receptors were obtained from a woman aged 55-69 years with acute or convalescent COVID-19.

This clone was detected once. The V call is TRBV7-2, the J call TRBJ1-6; perhaps TRBD1 as D (6 bases). CDR1 is SGHTA, CDR2 FQGNSA, per germline. This CDR3 spans 15 amino acids. V was trimmed by 5 bases and J by 4 bases, leaving 12 bases between them. The CDR3 DNA sequence: TGTGCCAGCAGCACCGGGACACTTTATAATTCACCCCTCCACTTT. Translation: CASSTGTLYNSPLHF.

The chain combines TRBV7-9 with TRBJ2-7, with a possible D match to TRBD1 (6 bases). From germline, CDR1 is SEHNR and CDR2 FQNEAQ (reference sequence). There are 14 residues in the CDR3. The V gene lost 4 bases and the J gene lost 1 base, with 11 bases spanning the gap. CDR3 sequence reads: CASSYRQESYEQYF. The CDR3, as DNA: TGTGCCAGCAGCTATCGACAGGAATCCTACGAGCAGTACTTC.